These 13 T cell receptor beta chains were sequenced from one sample in a study of blood T cell repertoires in COVID-19. Sequencing used immunoSEQ multiplex PCR; TCRdb keeps in-frame clones, though not all of them. The sample lists some 220,000 clones, roughly 80% occurring once. Sequenced material: peripheral blood. Receptor source: a woman aged 25 to 39 who had recovered from COVID-19.

This rearrangement joins TRBV21-1 to TRBJ2-1; TRBD2 is the table's D call, not checked against the DNA. TRBV21-1 is described as a pseudogene. This CDR3 spans 15 amino acids. The CDR3 spells CASSKGTSGSNEQFF. CDR3 DNA sequence: TGTGCCAGCAGCAAAGGGACTAGCGGGAGCAATGAGCAGTTCTTC.

The rearrangement uses TRBV7-2 and TRBJ2-1; a possible D gene is TRBD2 (5 bases). Germline V gives CDR1 SGHTA, CDR2 FQGNSA. Trimming took off 6 bases at V and 5 bases at J, with 20 bases between the two ends. The CDR3 has 16 amino acids. The CDR3 region has the DNA TGTGCCAGCAGACCCCCCCTCGGCGGGCGACACAATGAGCAGTTCTTC. Protein sequence: CASRPPLGGRHNEQFF.

The chain combines TRBV4-1 with TRBJ1-2, with 7 bases fitting TRBD1. Germline trimming cut 4 bases from V and 4 bases from J; bases unmatched to any gene: 9. The germline V gene encodes CDR1 MGHRA and CDR2 YSYEKL. The CDR3 runs 15 residues. CDR3 in DNA: TGCGCCAGCAGCCCAGGAGGGGGCCCCATCTATGGCTACACCTTC. Protein product: CASSPGGGPIYGYTF.

The DNA for the CDR3 is TGTGCCAGCAGTGGCAGGATCCGGGACATCCAGTATTTT. Its translation is CASSGRIRDIQYF. V and J are TRBV27 and TRBJ2-3; D is perhaps TRBD1 (6 bases). CDR1 MNHEY and CDR2 SMNVEV come from the germline V gene (reference sequence). Trimming left V 5 bases short and J 12 bases short, with 18 bases between. The CDR3 is 13 residues long.

For this clone: The same CDR3 also results from other DNA sequences found in this sample. The rearrangement links TRBV5-1 to TRBJ1-4; D is uncertain. Germline values: CDR1 SGHRS, CDR2 YFSETQ. CDR3 length: 15 amino acids. Trimming removed 0 bases from V and 2 bases from J, with 8 bases in between. The CDR3, as DNA: TGCGCCAGCAGCTTGGTTGGAGCTACTAATGAAAAACTGTTTTTT. Translation gives CASSLVGATNEKLFF.

With regard to this clone: Sequence at one end of the junction differs from germline and may be a read error. J is TRBJ2-7 and V is TRBV7-7; TRBD2 matches at 7 bases. Germline CDR1 reads SSHAT; CDR2 reads FNYEAQ (reference sequence). The CDR3 has 13 amino acids. CDR3 DNA: TGTGCTAGCAGCTTAGGGAGGGCCTACGAGCAGTACTTC. Its translation: CASSLGRAYEQYF.

This sequence joins TRBV4-1 and TRBJ2-1, with TRBD2 matching 10 bases. This CDR3 spans 16 amino acids. With V trimmed by 1 base and J by 5 bases, 5 bases remained unmatched. The V gene's germline CDR1 is MGHRA and CDR2 YSYEKL. The CDR3 here is CASSQGRTSGDNEQFF. In DNA, the CDR3 is TGCGCCAGCAGCCAAGGCCGGACTAGCGGAGACAATGAGCAGTTCTTC.

This clone was found a few times. V gene TRBV6-6 combines with J gene TRBJ2-1, with D maybe TRBD2 (6 bases). Trimming took 0 bases from V and 8 from J, leaving 8 bases between them. The CDR3 runs to 13 residues. The germline V gene encodes CDR1 MNHNY and CDR2 SVGAGI (reference sequence). The CDR3 protein is CASSYSSGYEQFF. As DNA, the CDR3 is TGTGCCAGCAGTTACTCTAGCGGTTATGAGCAGTTCTTC.

The chain uses TRBV19 and TRBJ2-2; 10 bases are a match to TRBD2. This CDR3 is 17 amino acids long. CDR1 is LNHDA, CDR2 SQIVND, per germline (reference sequence). Trimming cost V 1 base and J 7 bases; bases outside gene matches: 9. For the CDR3, the DNA is TGTGCCAGTAGTATAGGGCCTAGCGGGAGTGGAGACGGGGAGCTGTTTTTT. Its translation is CASSIGPSGSGDGELFF. Complete variable domain (other parts from reference TRBV19 and TRBJ2-2): DGGITQSPKYLFRKEGQNVTLSCEQNLNHDAMYWYRQDPGQGLRLIYYSQIVNDFQKGDIAEGYSVSREKKESFPLTVTSAQKNPTAFYLCASSIGPSGSGDGELFFGEGSRLTVL.

V is TRBV5-6 and J is TRBJ2-3; 12 nucleotides agree with TRBD2. The V segment lost 3 bases and the J segment 3 bases; nucleotides outside the gene matches: 5. Germline CDR1 and CDR2: SGHDT and YYEEEE. The CDR3 is 16 amino acids. The CDR3 region has the DNA TGTGCCAGCAGCTCGGGACTAGCGGGTTGGACAGATACGCAGTATTTT. Translation: CASSSGLAGWTDTQYF.

The chain recombines TRBV28 with TRBJ1-1, with a possible D match to TRBD1 (5 bases). Germline CDR1 reads MDHEN; CDR2 reads SYDVKM. The germline V and J ends were trimmed by 5 bases and 1 base, with 14 bases remaining between them. This CDR3 contains 15 residues. The DNA for the CDR3 is TGTGCCAGCAGTCGGACACATACTCAGAACACTGAAGCTTTCTTT. This translates into CASSRTHTQNTEAFF.

Points on this clone: One base separates it from a far larger clone, so it is likely a read error. The gene calls are TRBV6-5 and TRBJ1-2; 7 nucleotides align to TRBD1. Germline V gene sequence: CDR1 MNHEY, CDR2 SVGAGI. V was clipped by 6 bases and J by 4 bases; unmatched bases: 5. CDR3 length equals 13 residues. DNA for the CDR3: TGTGCCAGCAGCGTAGACAGGGTCTATGGCTACACCTTC. Its translation is CASSVDRVYGYTF.

The gene calls are TRBV5-1 and TRBJ2-6, with 9 positions matching TRBD1. V lost 4 bases and J lost 1; bases outside the gene matches: 6. CDR3 length equals 17 residues. Germline values: CDR1 SGHRS, CDR2 YFSETQ. The CDR3 spells CASSPRTGVSGANVLTF. The DNA of the CDR3 is TGCGCCAGCAGCCCGAGGACAGGGGTTTCTGGGGCCAACGTCCTGACTTTC.